Listed here are 23 T cell receptor beta chains from one sample, sequenced in a study of blood T cells in healthy people across ages. Combining a sample-barcoded 5' primer with a J-beta primer mix, a second PCR ran for 7 to 11 cycles. TCRdb reprocessed the 5' RACE reads with MiXCR, giving one entry per CDR3 protein. The sample lists 950,000 to 1,200,000 distinct CDR3 sequences, 35% to 40% occurring once. What was sequenced was blood. The receptor set was obtained from a man between 18 and 29 years old in good health.

This clonotype was detected only a few times. The rearrangement joins TRBV28 to TRBJ2-3, with D tentatively TRBD2 (6 bases). This CDR3 has 19 amino acids. The germline V and J ends were trimmed by 3 bases and 0 bases, with 22 bases remaining between them. The germline V gene has CDR1 MDHEN and CDR2 SYDVKM. CDR3 residues: CASSFSRRGESASTDTQYF. DNA of the CDR3: TGTGCCAGCAGTTTCAGTCGGCGGGGTGAAAGTGCTAGCACAGATACGCAGTATTTT.

The rearrangement joins TRBV12-3 or TRBV12-4 to TRBJ2-5; 8 bases are shared with TRBD2. The CDR3 has 15 residues. The trim removed 6 bases at V and 2 bases at J, leaving 8 bases unmatched. The CDR3: CASSGSGGLQETQYF. CDR3 in DNA: TGTGCCAGCAGCGGCTCGGGAGGGCTTCAAGAGACCCAGTACTTC.

The chain carries TRBV7-8 and TRBJ2-7; D possibly matches TRBD1 or TRBD2 (5 bases each). The CDR3 is 16 amino acids. V was shortened by 4 bases and J by 2 bases, with 18 bases between the two germline ends. Per germline, CDR1 SGHVS and CDR2 FQNEAQ. The CDR3 nucleotides read TGTGCCAGCAGCTCTGCCCCCGGGGCACCAACCTACGAGCAGTACTTC. Residues: CASSSAPGAPTYEQYF.

This clonotype has just a few counts. The chain couples TRBV25-1 to TRBJ1-2; the match to TRBD1 covers 8 bases. J lost 11 bases, V lost 2 bases, and 10 bases had no gene match. CDR1 and CDR2 from the germline V gene are MGHDK and SYGVNS. This CDR3 region has 14 residues. The CDR3 is CASSEPGQGRPYTF. The CDR3 bases are TGTGCCAGCAGTGAACCCGGACAGGGAAGGCCTTACACCTTC.

The rearrangement links TRBV6-2 or TRBV6-3 to TRBJ2-6, with a tentative D call TRBD1 (5 bases). V was trimmed by 2 bases and J by 4 bases, leaving 18 bases between them. The V gene's germline CDR1 is MNHEY and CDR2 SVGEGT. This CDR3 region has 18 residues. The CDR3 nucleotides read TGTGCCAGCAGTTACCTTCGCTTAGGGGATTGGGGGGCCAACGTCCTGACTTTC. Its protein is CASSYLRLGDWGANVLTF.

The gene calls are TRBV4-1 and TRBJ1-2; D gene unclear. Germline-derived CDR1 and CDR2 are MGHRA and YSYEKL. The CDR3 runs 15 residues. Trimming removed 0 bases from V and 4 bases from J, with 12 bases in between. Here the CDR3 reads CASSQERRDSYGYTF. For the CDR3, the DNA is TGCGCCAGCAGCCAAGAAAGGAGGGATAGCTATGGCTACACCTTC.

This chain joins TRBV10-3 and TRBJ2-7; TRBD1 matches 7 bases. With 6 bases clipped from V and 2 bases from J, the junction kept 7 bases outside the gene matches. Germline lookup yields CDR1 ENHRY and CDR2 SYGVKD. The length of the CDR3 is 14 residues. CDR3 sequence: CAISLGTDTYEQYF. CDR3 coding DNA: TGTGCCATCAGCCTCGGGACAGATACCTACGAGCAGTACTTC.

V usage is TRBV4-1 and J usage is TRBJ2-1; D call uncertain. Deletions cut 0 bases from V and 10 bases from J, with 4 bases between. Germline CDR1 is MGHRA and CDR2 is YSYEKL. This CDR3 has 11 amino acids. Here the CDR3 DNA reads TGCGCCAGCAGCCAAGATAGGGAGCAGTTCTTC. This sequence encodes CASSQDREQFF.

The chain uses TRBV10-3 and TRBJ2-1; TRBD2 is a possible D gene (6 bases). The CDR3 runs to 12 residues. Trimming shortened V by 3 bases and J by 8 bases, and 8 bases separated the two germline ends. Germline CDR1 reads ENHRY; CDR2 reads SYGVKD. Here the CDR3 reads CAISEGGYEQFF. Written as DNA, the CDR3 is TGTGCCATCAGTGAAGGAGGGTATGAGCAGTTCTTC.

The chain carries TRBV15 and TRBJ1-5; no reliable D call. The ends were cut back, 0 bases at V and 5 bases at J, with 2 bases in the middle. The CDR3 extends over 12 amino acids. In germline, CDR1 is LNHNV, CDR2 YYDKDF (reference sequence). The CDR3 sequence is CATSRDYQPQHF. The CDR3, as DNA: TGTGCCACCAGCAGAGATTATCAGCCCCAGCATTTT.

The J gene is TRBJ2-1, the V gene TRBV20-1; 9 bases map to TRBD2. The V and J ends lost 1 base and 0 bases, in that order; junction bases with no gene match: 7. Germline CDR1 is DFQATT and CDR2 is SNEGSKA (reference sequence). This CDR3 is built from 17 residues. The CDR3 DNA sequence: TGCAGTGCTAGAGCGGCGGGGGGGGCAAGCTCCTACAATGAGCAGTTCTTC. Protein: CSARAAGGASSYNEQFF.

This clonotype appeared a few times. The V and J genes are TRBV6-6 and TRBJ1-6, with 10 positions matching TRBD1. The V gene's germline CDR1 is MNHNY and CDR2 SVGAGI (reference sequence). The CDR3 is made up of 14 amino acids. V lost 5 bases and J lost 9; bases outside the gene matches: 4. The CDR3: CASSHGQGGSPLHF. CDR3 in DNA: TGTGCCAGCAGTCACGGACAGGGGGGTTCACCCCTCCACTTT.

This clonotype has ten or more counts. The chain carries TRBV10-3 and TRBJ2-7, with D unresolved. The CDR3 sequence is 13 residues long. The germline V and J ends were trimmed by 6 bases and 1 base, with 10 bases remaining between them. CDR1 is ENHRY and CDR2 is SYGVKD in the germline V gene. CDR3 sequence reads: CAIRDPGSYEQYF. In DNA, the CDR3 is TGTGCCATCAGGGACCCCGGTTCCTACGAGCAGTACTTC.

V gene TRBV10-3 combines with J gene TRBJ1-2, with 9 nucleotides matching TRBD1. V lost 5 bases and J lost 8; bases outside the gene matches: 12. In germline, CDR1 is ENHRY, CDR2 SYGVKD. The CDR3 covers 15 residues. The chain's CDR3 is CAISSIGGTGNGYTF. CDR3 DNA sequence: TGTGCCATCAGTTCCATTGGGGGGACAGGGAACGGCTACACCTTC.

The chain couples TRBV9 to TRBJ1-4, with D maybe TRBD1 (5 bases). This CDR3 has 14 amino acids. V shed 0 bases and J shed 5 bases, with 8 bases lying between them. CDR1 is SGDLS and CDR2 is YYNGEE in the germline V gene. The CDR3 region is CASSVGGDNEKLFF. The CDR3 DNA reads TGTGCCAGCAGCGTAGGAGGGGACAATGAAAAACTGTTTTTT. The entire variable domain, with the rest obtained from reference TRBV9 and TRBJ1-4, is as follows: DSGVTQTPKHLITATGQRVTLRCSPRSGDLSVYWYQQSLDQGLQFLIQYYNGEERAKGNILERFSAQQFPDLHSELNLSSLELGDSALYFCASSVGGDNEKLFFGSGTQLSVL.

The rearrangement links TRBV4-3 to TRBJ1-6; D not resolved. Germline CDR1 is LGHNA and CDR2 is YSLEER. The CDR3 is 18 residues long. Trimming shortened V by 2 bases and J by 0 bases, and 14 bases separated the two germline ends. CDR3: CASSQSREIRSYNSPLHF. The CDR3 region has the DNA TGCGCCAGCAGCCAATCAAGGGAGATACGCTCCTATAATTCACCCCTCCACTTT.

This clonotype was found a few times. The chain uses TRBV6-5 and TRBJ2-3; a weak D match, TRBD1 (6 bases). The germline V and J ends were trimmed by 2 bases and 4 bases, with 13 bases remaining between them. The CDR3 extends over 15 amino acids. Germline lookup yields CDR1 MNHEY and CDR2 SVGAGI. This CDR3 reads CASSYRGRGADTQYF. CDR3 coding DNA: TGTGCCAGCAGTTACAGAGGCAGGGGAGCAGATACGCAGTATTTT.

This clonotype has only a few counts. The genes are TRBV14 and TRBJ2-7; 10 nucleotides line up with TRBD1. Trimming cost V 0 bases and J 3 bases; bases outside gene matches: 11. Germline V gene data show CDR1 as SGHDN and CDR2 as FVKESK. This CDR3 region has 18 residues. The CDR3 reads CASSQDLVGDRGFYEQYF. The DNA for the CDR3 is TGTGCCAGCAGCCAAGATTTAGTCGGGGACAGGGGATTCTACGAGCAGTACTTC.

The chain has TRBV6-2 or TRBV6-3 and TRBJ1-2; tentative D call: TRBD1 (6 bases). Germline V gives CDR1 MNHEY, CDR2 SVGEGT. With 6 bases removed from V and 4 bases from J, the gap between germline ends came to 21 bases. The CDR3 runs 16 residues. The chain's CDR3 is CASSRTGQEILYGYTF. CDR3 bases: TGTGCCAGCAGCCGCACGGGACAAGAGATCCTCTATGGCTACACCTTC.

The J gene is TRBJ2-3, the V gene TRBV7-8; 8 nucleotides agree with TRBD2. With 8 bases clipped from V and 4 bases from J, the junction kept 11 bases outside the gene matches. The germline V gene has CDR1 SGHVS and CDR2 FQNEAQ. The CDR3 loop spans 15 amino acids. The CDR3 loop is CASLKRGGVADTQYF. CDR3 in DNA: TGTGCCAGCCTCAAACGGGGGGGCGTCGCAGATACGCAGTATTTT.

Note on this clonotype: A clone one base away is much larger, so this may be a read error. The chain combines TRBV13 with TRBJ2-1, with TRBD2 matching over 7 bases. TRBJ2-7 explains the end of the DNA better; the J call may be wrong. CDR1 is PRHDT and CDR2 is FYEKMQ in the germline V gene (reference sequence). The CDR3 covers 18 residues. The CDR3 here is CASSTRDYTTSSYNEQYF. In DNA form, the CDR3 reads TGTGCCAGCAGCACGAGGGACTACACAACGAGCTCCTACAATGAGCAGTACTTC.

The count of this clonotype is one. Since no conserved phenylalanine or tryptophan closes the CDR3, a read error is the likely cause. The gene calls are TRBV27 and TRBJ2-1, with 9 nucleotides matching TRBD1. Trimming removed 4 bases from V and 2 bases from J; junction bases left unmatched: 3. From germline, CDR1 is MNHEY and CDR2 SMNVEV (reference sequence). The CDR3 runs to 15 residues. The CDR3 DNA reads TGTGCCAGCAGTTGGGACAGGGCCACCTACAATGAGCAGTTCTTG. Translated: CASSWDRATYNEQFL.

The chain carries TRBV25-1 and TRBJ2-5; D is undetermined. CDR3 length equals 12 residues. The germline gives CDR1 MGHDK, CDR2 SYGVNS. The germline V and J ends were trimmed by 2 bases and 12 bases, with 13 bases remaining between them. The chain's CDR3 is CASSEIGQWKYF. CDR3 nucleotide sequence: TGTGCCAGCAGTGAAATAGGGCAGTGGAAGTACTTC.